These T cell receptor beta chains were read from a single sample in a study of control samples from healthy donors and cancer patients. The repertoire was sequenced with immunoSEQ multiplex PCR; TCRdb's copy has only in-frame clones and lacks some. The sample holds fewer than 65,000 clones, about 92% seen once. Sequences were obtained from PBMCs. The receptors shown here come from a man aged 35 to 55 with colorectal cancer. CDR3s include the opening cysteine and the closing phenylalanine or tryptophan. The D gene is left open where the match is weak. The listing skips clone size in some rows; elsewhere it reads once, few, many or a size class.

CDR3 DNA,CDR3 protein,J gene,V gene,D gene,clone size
TGTGCCAGCAGCGTAGCCCCGGGGGCCGACGCTTTCTTT,CASSVAPGADAFF,TRBJ1-1,TRBV9,.,.
TGCGCCAGCAGCCCCACAGTCACCCCGGGTCAGCCCCAGCATTTT,CASSPTVTPGQPQHF,TRBJ1-5,TRBV4-3,.,once
TGTGCCAGTAGTATGGACCGTATGGGGGCTAACACTGAAGCTTTCTTT,CASSMDRMGANTEAFF,TRBJ1-1,TRBV19,.,.
TGTGCCAGCGGGGGCAGGGCCAAGTGGGGCGCGGCTTTCTTT,CASGGRAKWGAAFF,TRBJ1-1,TRBV28,.,.
TGTGCCAGCAGTTCCTCTAGCCCGCCCTACGAGCAGTACTTC,CASSSSSPPYEQYF,TRBJ2-7,TRBV6-5,.,.
TGTGCTAGTGGTTTGGTAATAGGAACAGGCATTAATTCACCCCTCCACTTT,CASGLVIGTGINSPLHF,TRBJ1-6,TRBV12-5,.,.
TGTGCCATCAGTGAGGCCGGGACTAGAGCCTACGAGCAGTACTTC,CAISEAGTRAYEQYF,TRBJ2-7,TRBV10-3,TRBD2,.
TGTGCCAGCACCCTGATCTCCCGGCTAGCGGGAGTTTTGGGCACAGATACGCAGTATTTT,CASTLISRLAGVLGTDTQYF,TRBJ2-3,TRBV28,TRBD2,.
TGTGCCACCAGTGACCCCGGGACTAGCGGGTTAAATGAGCAGTTCTTC,CATSDPGTSGLNEQFF,TRBJ2-1,TRBV24-1,TRBD2,once
TGTGCCAGCAGTTTATCCTGGTCTTCGGGGGACACTGAAGCTTTCTTT,CASSLSWSSGDTEAFF,TRBJ1-1,TRBV28,.,.
TGCAGCGTCGGAACCACTAGCGGGGCCCCGGGGCAGTACTTC,CSVGTTSGAPGQYF,TRBJ2-7,TRBV29-1,TRBD2,once
TGTGCCAGCAGCTTAGTTGGAGGCCTTGAAAAACTGTTTTTT,CASSLVGGLEKLFF,TRBJ1-4,TRBV7-9,.,.
TGTGCCAGCAGTCTCATGGAGGAGGGGACCGGGGAGCTGTTTTTT,CASSLMEEGTGELFF,TRBJ2-2,TRBV6-5,.,.
TGCGCCAGCAGCTTGGCTGGGGAGAATGAGCAGTTCTTC,CASSLAGENEQFF,TRBJ2-1,TRBV5-1,.,.
TGTGCCAGCAGCATGGACCCACCTTCGGATGAGCAGTTCTTC,CASSMDPPSDEQFF,TRBJ2-1,TRBV13,.,.
TGCGCCAGCAGCTTGTTGGGCAGAGAGAACTGTGGCTACACCTTC,CASSLLGRENCGYTF,TRBJ1-2,TRBV5-1,.,.
TGTGCCAGTAGCATGAGGACAGGGCCTGGCTACGAGCAGTACTTC,CASSMRTGPGYEQYF,TRBJ2-7,TRBV19,TRBD1,.
TGTGCCAGCAGAGATCAGGGTGACACTGAAGCTTTCTTT,CASRDQGDTEAFF,TRBJ1-1,TRBV11-2,.,.
TGTGCCAGCAGCTCAGGACTAGCGGGCCGGTACAATGAGCAGTTCTTC,CASSSGLAGRYNEQFF,TRBJ2-1,TRBV9,TRBD2,.
TGCGCCAGCACACGGCGTGGGGTGGAAAATGAAAAACTGTTTTTT,CASTRRGVENEKLFF,TRBJ1-4,TRBV5-1,.,.
TGTGCCAGCAGCCGTTCCTGGGACAACTACGAGCAGTACTTC,CASSRSWDNYEQYF,TRBJ2-7,TRBV5-5,.,.
TGTGCCAGAAGGTACAATGAGCAGTTCTTC,CARRYNEQFF,TRBJ2-1,TRBV5-3,.,.
TGTGCCATCATGGGGAACACCGGGGAGCTGTTTTTT,CAIMGNTGELFF,TRBJ2-2,TRBV10-3,.,.
TGTGCCAGTAACGAGGGACTAGCGCTCCCCTACGAGCAGTACTTC,CASNEGLALPYEQYF,TRBJ2-7,TRBV19,TRBD2,once
TGTGCCAGCTCACCCCCAGGGACCTCCTACGAGCAGTACTTC,CASSPPGTSYEQYF,TRBJ2-7,TRBV18,.,.
TGCGCCAGCAGCCTGGATGGAAACACCATATATTTT,CASSLDGNTIYF,TRBJ1-3,TRBV5-1,.,.
TGTGCCAGCAGCTTACCCGGGACCCAGGATCAGCCCCAGCATTTT,CASSLPGTQDQPQHF,TRBJ1-5,TRBV7-8,.,.
TGTGCCAGTAGTATTGGGGGATACTCCTACAATGAGCAGTTCTTC,CASSIGGYSYNEQFF,TRBJ2-1,TRBV19,.,.
TGTGCCAGCAGCTTACCGACAGGCATAACATACGAGCAGTACTTC,CASSLPTGITYEQYF,TRBJ2-7,TRBV5-6,.,.
TGTGCCAGCAGTTTAACGGGCTCCTACGAGCAGTACTTC,CASSLTGSYEQYF,TRBJ2-7,TRBV12-3/TRBV12-4,.,few
TGTGCCAGCAGAGCCGGACGAATAAGGGGACCTACGGAGCAGTACTTC,CASRAGRIRGPTEQYF,TRBJ2-7,TRBV28,.,.
TGTGCCAGCTCACCGAGACAGGGTCCAACGCAGTATTTT,CASSPRQGPTQYF,TRBJ2-3,TRBV18,TRBD1,.
TGTGCCAGCAGTGAATATGGGAGCCAAGAGACCCAGTACTTC,CASSEYGSQETQYF,TRBJ2-5,TRBV6-1,.,.
TGCGCCAGCAGCTTCCGACAGTTTGACACCATATATTTT,CASSFRQFDTIYF,TRBJ1-3,TRBV5-1,.,.
TGTGCCATCAGTGAGTCGACTAGGACCCATGAGCAGTTCTTC,CAISESTRTHEQFF,TRBJ2-1,TRBV10-3,.,.
TGTGCCAGCAGTCCCGCCGGGAAGGGAGGTGGCTACACCTTC,CASSPAGKGGGYTF,TRBJ1-2,TRBV28,.,.
TGTGCCAGCACGAGACTGGGCATCAATGAGCAGTTCTTC,CASTRLGINEQFF,TRBJ2-1,TRBV27,.,.
TGTGCCAGCAGTGAAGCGCCTGGACCGGGTGGCTACACCTTC,CASSEAPGPGGYTF,TRBJ1-2,TRBV2,.,.
TGTGCCAGCAGCTACGTCCTTCCCCAAGAGACCCAGTACTTC,CASSYVLPQETQYF,TRBJ2-5,TRBV11-2,.,.
TGTGCCAGCAGCGTAGCTCGAGCGGCGTACAATGAGCAGTTCTTC,CASSVARAAYNEQFF,TRBJ2-1,TRBV9,.,.
TGTGCCAGCAGTCGGGAAGGGGACAGGGATGAAAAACTGTTTTTT,CASSREGDRDEKLFF,TRBJ1-4,TRBV28,TRBD1,.
TGTGCCAGCAGTTACGGGACAGGGTACAATGAGCAGTTCTTC,CASSYGTGYNEQFF,TRBJ2-1,TRBV6-5,TRBD1,.
TGTGCCAGCAGCGTCCCCGCCTCAGATACGCAGTATTTT,CASSVPASDTQYF,TRBJ2-3,TRBV9,.,.
TGCAGCGTTGCTCGACAGGGGTACACTGAAGCTTTCTTT,CSVARQGYTEAFF,TRBJ1-1,TRBV29-1,TRBD1,.
TGCGCCAGCAGCTTGGAGGGGACTAAGTGGAATGAGCAGTTCTTC,CASSLEGTKWNEQFF,TRBJ2-1,TRBV5-1,TRBD2,few
TGTGCCACAGGACCGACGGCAACTAATGAAAAACTGTTTTTT,CATGPTATNEKLFF,TRBJ1-4,TRBV10-3,.,.
TGTGCCAGCAGCTCTGGCGGAGGCAGGCGTGAGCAGTTCTTC,CASSSGGGRREQFF,TRBJ2-1,TRBV7-9,.,.
TGTGCTAGTGGTTTGGGGCAGAACTCTTACAATGAGCAGTTCTTC,CASGLGQNSYNEQFF,TRBJ2-1,TRBV12-5,.,.
TGTGCCAGCAGCTTAGGGGGCCCCGCGGGGGAGCAGTACTTC,CASSLGGPAGEQYF,TRBJ2-7,TRBV7-8,.,.
TGTGCCAGCAGCCCAAGGACTAGCGGCTATCAGGGGAATGAGCAGTTCTTC,CASSPRTSGYQGNEQFF,TRBJ2-1,TRBV7-9,TRBD2,.
TGTGCCTGGAGACCTAGCGGGAGGTGGACCGGGGAGCTGTTTTTT,CAWRPSGRWTGELFF,TRBJ2-2,TRBV30,TRBD2,.
TGTGCCACCAGCAGAACGGCCGAAGACTATGGCTACACCTTC,CATSRTAEDYGYTF,TRBJ1-2,TRBV15,.,.
TGCGCCAGCAGCCAAGATGACGAACGACAGATCTACACCGGGGAGCTGTTTTTT,CASSQDDERQIYTGELFF,TRBJ2-2,TRBV4-3,.,.
TGCGCCAGCAGCTTTTCGGCGGAGCTGTACCAAGAGACCCAGTACTTC,CASSFSAELYQETQYF,TRBJ2-5,TRBV5-1,.,.
TGTGCCAGTAGTGCGACAGGGAGGACTGAAGCTTTCTTT,CASSATGRTEAFF,TRBJ1-1,TRBV19,TRBD1,.
TGCGCCAGCAGCCAAGAGTGGCTCCGAAACCCTACAACTAATGAAAAACTGTTTTTT,CASSQEWLRNPTTNEKLFF,TRBJ1-4,TRBV4-3,.,.
TGTGCCAGCAGTCCACAGGGTTATGGCTACACCTTC,CASSPQGYGYTF,TRBJ1-2,TRBV6-2/TRBV6-3,.,.